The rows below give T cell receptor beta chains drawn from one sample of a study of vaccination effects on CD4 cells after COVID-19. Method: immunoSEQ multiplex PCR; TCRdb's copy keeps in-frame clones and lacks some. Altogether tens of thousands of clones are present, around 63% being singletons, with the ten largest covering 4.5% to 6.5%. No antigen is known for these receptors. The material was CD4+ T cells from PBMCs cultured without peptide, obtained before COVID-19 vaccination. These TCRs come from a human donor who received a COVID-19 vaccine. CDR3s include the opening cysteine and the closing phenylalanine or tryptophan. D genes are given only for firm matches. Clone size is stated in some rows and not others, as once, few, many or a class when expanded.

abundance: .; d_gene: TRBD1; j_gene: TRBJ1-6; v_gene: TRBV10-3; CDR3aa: CAISESTGDSPLHF; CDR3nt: TGTGCCATCAGTGAATCGACAGGGGATTCACCCCTCCACTTT
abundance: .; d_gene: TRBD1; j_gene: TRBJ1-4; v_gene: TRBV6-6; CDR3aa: CASSTGQGGYNEKLFF; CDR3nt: TGTGCCAGCAGTACGGGACAGGGGGGCTATAATGAAAAACTGTTTTTT
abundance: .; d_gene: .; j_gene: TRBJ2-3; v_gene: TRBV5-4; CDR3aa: CASSTVDSRDTQYF; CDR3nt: TGTGCCAGCAGCACTGTCGATAGCAGGGATACGCAGTATTTT
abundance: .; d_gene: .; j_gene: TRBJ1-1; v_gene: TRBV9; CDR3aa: CASSVASWGHAAFF; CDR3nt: TGTGCCAGCAGCGTAGCTTCTTGGGGACATGCGGCTTTCTTT
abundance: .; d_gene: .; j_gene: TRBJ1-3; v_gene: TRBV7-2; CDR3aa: CASSRGPSGNTIYF; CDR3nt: TGTGCCAGCAGCCGTGGACCCTCTGGAAACACCATATATTTT
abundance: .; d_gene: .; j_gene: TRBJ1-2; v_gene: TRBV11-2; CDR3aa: CASSLDYGGYTF; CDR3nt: TGTGCCAGCAGCTTGGACTATGGGGGCTACACCTTC
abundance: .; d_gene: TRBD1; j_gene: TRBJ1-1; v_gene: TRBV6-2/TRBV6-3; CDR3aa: CASSYNPTGLAEAFF; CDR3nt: TGTGCCAGCAGCTATAACCCGACAGGGTTAGCTGAAGCTTTCTTT
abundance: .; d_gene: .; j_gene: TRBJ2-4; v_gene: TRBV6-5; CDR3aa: CASSSDSVAKNIQYF; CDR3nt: TGTGCCAGCAGTTCTGACAGTGTGGCCAAAAACATTCAGTACTTC
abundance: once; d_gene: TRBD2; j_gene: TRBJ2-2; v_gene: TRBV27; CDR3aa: CASRGGTGGGELFF; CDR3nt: TGTGCCAGCAGGGGAGGGACTGGAGGCGGGGAGCTGTTTTTT
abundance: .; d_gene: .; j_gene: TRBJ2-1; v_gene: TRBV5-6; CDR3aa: CASSLLPGSNEQFF; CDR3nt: TGTGCCAGCAGCTTGTTGCCGGGGAGCAATGAGCAGTTCTTC
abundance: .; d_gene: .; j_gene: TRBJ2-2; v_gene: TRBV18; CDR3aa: CASSPQKPPNTGELFF; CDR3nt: TGTGCCAGCTCACCACAAAAGCCCCCGAACACCGGGGAGCTGTTTTTT
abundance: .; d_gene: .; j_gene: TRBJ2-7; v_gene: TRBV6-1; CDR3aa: CASSERGIVYEQYF; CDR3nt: TGTGCCAGCAGTGAACGGGGGATCGTCTACGAGCAGTACTTC
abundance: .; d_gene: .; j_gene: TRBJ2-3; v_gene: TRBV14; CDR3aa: CASSQESSLLGDTQYF; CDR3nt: TGTGCCAGCAGCCAAGAGTCTAGCCTCCTCGGGGATACGCAGTATTTT
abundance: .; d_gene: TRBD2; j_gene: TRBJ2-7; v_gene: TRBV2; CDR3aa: CASRFSGGTYEQYF; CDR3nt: TGTGCCAGCAGGTTCTCGGGAGGAACCTACGAGCAGTACTTC
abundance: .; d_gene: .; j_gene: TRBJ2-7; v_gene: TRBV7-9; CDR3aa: CASSLVWAANNYEQYF; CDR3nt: TGTGCCAGCAGCTTAGTATGGGCAGCGAATAACTACGAGCAGTACTTC
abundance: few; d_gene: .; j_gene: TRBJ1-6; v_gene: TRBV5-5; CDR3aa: CASSFQPNYNSPLHF; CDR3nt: TGTGCCAGCAGCTTCCAGCCAAACTATAATTCACCCCTCCACTTT
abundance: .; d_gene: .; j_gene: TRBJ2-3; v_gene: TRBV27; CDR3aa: CASSLNQVPSTDTQYF; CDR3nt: TGTGCCAGCAGTTTAAACCAAGTTCCTAGCACAGATACGCAGTATTTT
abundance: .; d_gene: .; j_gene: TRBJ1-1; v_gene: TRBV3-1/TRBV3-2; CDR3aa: CASSGWVNTEAFF; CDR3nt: TGTGCCAGCAGCGGGTGGGTGAACACTGAAGCTTTCTTT
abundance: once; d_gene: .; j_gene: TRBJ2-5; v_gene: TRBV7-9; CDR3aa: CASSPHGETQYF; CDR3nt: TGTGCCAGCAGCCCCCATGGGGAGACCCAGTACTTC
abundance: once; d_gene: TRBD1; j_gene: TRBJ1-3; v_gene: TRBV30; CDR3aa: CAWSVPGTAGNTIYF; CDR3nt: TGTGCCTGGAGTGTACCGGGGACAGCCGGAAACACCATATATTTT
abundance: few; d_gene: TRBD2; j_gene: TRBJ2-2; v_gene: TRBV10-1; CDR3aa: CASSRGLATNTGELFF; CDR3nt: TGCGCCAGCAGCCGCGGACTAGCTACGAACACCGGGGAGCTGTTTTTT
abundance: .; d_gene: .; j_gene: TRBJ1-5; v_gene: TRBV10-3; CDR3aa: CAISVTLWDQPQHF; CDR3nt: TGTGCCATCAGTGTAACCCTTTGGGATCAGCCCCAGCATTTT
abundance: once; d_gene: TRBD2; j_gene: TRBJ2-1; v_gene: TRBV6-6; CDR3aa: CASSANSQRGGEQFF; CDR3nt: TGTGCCAGCAGTGCTAACTCTCAGCGGGGGGGCGAGCAGTTCTTC
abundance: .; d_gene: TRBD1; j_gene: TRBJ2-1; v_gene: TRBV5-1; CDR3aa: CASSLDRGGQFF; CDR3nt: TGCGCCAGCAGCCTAGACAGGGGAGGGCAGTTCTTC
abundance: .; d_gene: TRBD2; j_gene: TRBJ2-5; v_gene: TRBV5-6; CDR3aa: CASSPDGGSETQYF; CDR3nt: TGTGCCAGCAGCCCGGACGGGGGGTCGGAGACCCAGTACTTC
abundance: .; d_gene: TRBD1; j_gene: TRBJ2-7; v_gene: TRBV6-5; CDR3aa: CASSYRDRSYEQYF; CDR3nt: TGTGCCAGCAGTTACCGGGACAGGAGCTACGAGCAGTACTTC
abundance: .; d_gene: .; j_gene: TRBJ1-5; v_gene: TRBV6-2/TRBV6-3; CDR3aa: CASSYGGRDGPQHF; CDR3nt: TGTGCCAGCAGTTACGGGGGAAGGGACGGGCCCCAGCATTTT